The T cell receptor (beta chain) described here comes from a study of T-cell reconstitution after alpha-beta-depleted transplantation in children. The CDR3 sequence is 16 residues long. Germline V gene data show CDR1 as MNHNS and CDR2 as SASEGT. The V and J ends lost 9 bases and 0 bases respectively, with 20 bases between them. General study points: The study reportedly traced alpha-beta T cells about two months after transplant to several hundred expanded graft clones. Surviving thymic progenitors and recipient T cells were the source of high TCRbeta diversity at day 60 in some patients. T-cell numbers and diversity, one year after transplant, stemmed largely from T cells that were newly produced.

This clonotype was picked up one time. Its antigen remains unidentified. Preparing the TCRbeta library involved the use of unique molecular identifiers. TCRdb re-analysed the PCR reads in MiXCR, keeping a single row per CDR3 protein. Seen here are roughly 570,000 distinct CDR3 sequences, more than 20% observed once, and the top ten hold approximately 33%. The sequenced sample was PBMCs, obtained before TCRalphabeta/CD19-depleted stem cell transplant. The sequence was collected from a boy under two years old with Wiskott-Aldrich syndrome, due to receive a stem cell transplant. This chain links TRBV6-1 with TRBJ1-1; TRBD1 is a possible D gene (6 bases). The CDR3 sequence: CASYPTGLHMNTEAFF. CDR3 nucleotide sequence: TGTGCCAGTTACCCAACAGGGCTTCATATGAACACTGAAGCTTTCTTT.